What follows are 23 T cell receptor beta chains derived from one specimen sequenced in a study of CD8+CD57+ T cells in acquired aplastic anemia. Genomic DNA templated the TCR beta VDJ and CDR3 profiling. From the reads, TCRdb called clonotypes with MiXCR, one entry per CDR3 protein. The sample yields some 120,000 distinct CDR3 sequences, more than 40% seen once. Sequenced input: sorted CD4+, CD8+, or CD8+CD57+ T cells (not recorded which) from PBMCs. These receptors originate from a human donor in good health, serving as a control.

The J gene is TRBJ1-1, the V gene TRBV6-4, with a possible D match to TRBD1 (6 bases). Germline CDR1 MRHNA, CDR2 SNTAGT. Trimming shortened V by 0 bases and J by 4 bases, and 9 bases separated the two germline ends. This CDR3 comprises 14 residues. The CDR3 DNA reads as TGTGCCAGCAGTGACTCGAGCAGGGGCACTGAAGCTTTCTTT. This codes for CASSDSSRGTEAFF.

The chain recombines TRBV3-1 with TRBJ1-2; no clear D gene. The CDR3 contains 13 residues. Per germline, CDR1 LGHDT and CDR2 YNNKEL (reference sequence). With 0 bases removed from V and 8 bases from J, the gap between germline ends came to 10 bases. The DNA of the CDR3 is TGTGCCAGCAGCCAAGATACGGGATTCGGCTACACCTTC. This codes for CASSQDTGFGYTF.

This chain connects TRBV4-3 to TRBJ1-6; unclear D gene. Germline-derived CDR1 and CDR2 are LGHNA and YSLEER. The CDR3 has 16 amino acids. Trimming removed 3 bases at V and 0 bases at J, with 9 bases between. The CDR3 reads CASSHDGSSYNSPLHF. CDR3 nucleotide sequence: TGCGCCAGCAGCCACGACGGGAGCTCCTATAATTCACCCCTCCACTTT.

This clonotype was seen only a few times. The chain carries TRBV4-3 and TRBJ1-6, with TRBD1 as a possible D gene (5 bases). This CDR3 region has 16 residues. V dropped 2 bases and J dropped 8 bases, with 16 bases sitting between them. Per germline, CDR1 LGHNA and CDR2 YSLEER. CDR3 in amino acids: CASSQFAVTEDSPLHF. CDR3 in DNA: TGCGCCAGCAGCCAATTTGCGGTGACAGAGGATTCACCCCTCCACTTT.

The chain combines TRBV29-1 with TRBJ1-1; D ambiguous. Germline CDR1 is SQVTM and CDR2 is ANQGSEA. The CDR3 has 11 amino acids. Deletions cut 8 bases from V and 2 bases from J, with 9 bases between. This CDR3 reads CSLRANTEAFF. CDR3 nucleotide sequence: TGCAGCTTGAGGGCTAACACTGAAGCTTTCTTT.

The CDR3 bases are TGTGCCAGCAGTGCGTCGGGGCCTAACACCGGGGAGCTGTTTTTT. Its protein is CASSASGPNTGELFF. The rearrangement links TRBV2 to TRBJ2-2; TRBD1 or TRBD2 may be the D gene (5 bases each). The V gene lost 4 bases and the J gene lost 2 bases, with 11 bases spanning the gap. The CDR3 has 15 amino acids. Germline V lookup: CDR1 SNHLY, CDR2 FYNNEI.

This clonotype has at least ten counts. V and J are TRBV24-1 and TRBJ2-3; D possibly corresponds to TRBD1 (7 bases). Trimming stripped 3 bases from V and 4 bases from J, with 13 bases between. CDR1 and CDR2 from the germline V gene are KGHDR and SFDVKD. The CDR3 length is 15 residues. CDR3 DNA: TGTGCCACCAGTGATAAACGCGGGACAGCAGATACGCAGTATTTT. This translates into CATSDKRGTADTQYF.

This clonotype showed up just a few times. This chain connects TRBV20-1 to TRBJ2-7, with 9 bases aligning to TRBD1. CDR3 size: 14 residues. V lost 2 bases to trimming and J lost 2 bases; unmatched junction nucleotides: 4. Germline V CDR1 and CDR2: DFQATT, SNEGSKA (reference sequence). Here the CDR3 DNA reads TGCAGTGCTAGACAAACAGGGGGCCCCTACGAGCAGTACTTC. As protein: CSARQTGGPYEQYF.

This clonotype showed up many times. The CDR3 sequence: CASSEGGRPEAFF. The CDR3 DNA reads TGTGCCAGCAGTGAAGGTGGGCGCCCCGAAGCTTTCTTT. The chain carries TRBV6-1 and TRBJ1-1; D uncertain. Germline CDR1 and CDR2: MNHNS and SASEGT. V was cut by 1 base and J by 8 bases, with 11 bases left in between. The CDR3 extends over 13 amino acids.

The chain links TRBV25-1 to TRBJ1-2; TRBD1 matches 9 bases. V lost 9 bases, J lost 2 bases, and 16 bases stayed unmatched. Germline V lookup: CDR1 MGHDK, CDR2 SYGVNS. The CDR3 spans 17 residues. CDR3 residues: CASRGTGTGWTNYGYTF. The DNA for the CDR3 is TGTGCCAGTAGGGGGACCGGGACAGGGTGGACAAACTATGGCTACACCTTC.

The V call is TRBV19, the J call TRBJ2-3; D not resolved. CDR3 length: 14 residues. CDR1 LNHDA and CDR2 SQIVND come from the germline V gene (reference sequence). Trimming pared 6 bases from V and 0 bases from J, leaving 10 bases between. The CDR3 DNA reads as TGTGCCAGTAGACAAGGGATCAGCACAGATACGCAGTATTTT. Its translation: CASRQGISTDTQYF.

The J gene is TRBJ2-1, the V gene TRBV10-3, with D uncertain. The CDR3 has 15 residues. The germline gives CDR1 ENHRY, CDR2 SYGVKD. The V gene lost 0 bases and the J gene lost 0 bases, with 6 bases spanning the gap. This CDR3 is CAISESVSSYNEQFF. DNA for the CDR3: TGTGCCATCAGTGAGTCGGTTAGCTCCTACAATGAGCAGTTCTTC.

V usage is TRBV10-2 and J usage is TRBJ1-1; D ambiguous. CDR1 and CDR2 from the germline V gene are WSHSY and SAAADI. V was clipped by 2 bases and J by 1 base, with 8 bases between them. The CDR3 covers 14 residues. The CDR3 protein is CASSETRKNTEAFF. CDR3 in DNA: TGCGCCAGCAGTGAGACACGCAAGAACACTGAAGCTTTCTTT.

A note on this clonotype: This may stem from a read error, because a much larger clone lies one nucleotide away. V is TRBV20-1 and J is TRBJ2-7, with 11 bases identical to TRBD1. The V and J ends lost 5 bases and 6 bases, in that order; junction bases with no gene match: 9. Germline V CDR1 and CDR2: DFQATT, SNEGSKA (reference sequence). The CDR3 sequence is 14 residues long. The CDR3 loop reads CSAPPGTGGREQYF. Written as DNA, the CDR3 is TGCAGTGCTCCCCCCGGGACAGGGGGACGCGAGCAGTACTTC.

This clonotype was seen only a few times. V is TRBV25-1 and J is TRBJ2-3; a weak D match, TRBD2 (5 bases). Germline assignment: CDR1 MGHDK and CDR2 SYGVNS. The CDR3 is 14 amino acids. Trimming pared 2 bases from V and 8 bases from J, leaving 14 bases between. As DNA, the CDR3 is TGTGCCAGCAGTGAAGCTCCCCCCGGGGTTACGCAGTATTTT. Its protein is CASSEAPPGVTQYF. The full variable domain, its missing parts supplied by reference TRBV25-1 and TRBJ2-3, is EADIYQTPRYLVIGTGKKITLECSQTMGHDKMYWYQQDPGMELHLIHYSYGVNSTEKGDLSSESTVSRIRTEHFPLTLESARPSHTSQYLCASSEAPPGVTQYFGPGTRLTVL.

The rearrangement uses TRBV29-1 and TRBJ2-1; no reliable D call. V shed 7 bases and J shed 5 bases, with 9 bases lying between them. This CDR3 spans 11 amino acids. Per the germline V gene, CDR1 is SQVTM and CDR2 is ANQGSEA. This CDR3 reads CSGSQNNEQFF. CDR3 DNA sequence: TGCAGCGGTTCACAGAACAATGAGCAGTTCTTC.

Notes on this clonotype: A much bigger clone sits one base away, suggesting this may be a read error. The chain combines TRBV2 with TRBJ2-1, with TRBD2 as a possible D gene (5 bases). CDR3 length equals 13 residues. V was trimmed by 9 bases and J by 9 bases, leaving 18 bases between them. The germline V gene encodes CDR1 SNHLY and CDR2 FYNNEI. The CDR3 DNA follows: TGTGCCAGGAGTTTAGCGCGCCGGGGTGAGCAGTTCTTC. This sequence encodes CARSLARRGEQFF.

CDR3 bases: TGTGCCACCGAAGGACAGGGCGGTCATACTGAAGCTTTCTTT. Amino acid sequence: CATEGQGGHTEAFF. This chain links TRBV24-1 with TRBJ1-1; TRBD1 agrees at 8 bases. Germline V gene sequence: CDR1 KGHDR, CDR2 SFDVKD. The CDR3 runs to 14 residues. V lost 9 bases to trimming and J lost 5 bases; unmatched junction nucleotides: 10.

The chain joins TRBV2 to TRBJ1-1, with D maybe TRBD1 (5 bases). The CDR3 sequence is 15 residues long. Germline CDR1 SNHLY, CDR2 FYNNEI. V gave up 5 bases and J gave up 0 bases, with 13 bases separating them. Written as DNA, the CDR3 is TGTGCCAGCAGTAGGTGGACAAGTATGAACACTGAAGCTTTCTTT. This sequence encodes CASSRWTSMNTEAFF.

This clonotype was found many times. The chain has TRBV6-4 and TRBJ1-1; unclear D gene. V lost 3 bases, J lost 4 bases, and 9 bases lay in between. The CDR3 totals 13 residues. CDR1 is MRHNA, CDR2 SNTAGT, per germline. The CDR3 reads CASSESRATEAFF. For the CDR3, the DNA is TGTGCCAGCAGTGAATCAAGGGCCACTGAAGCTTTCTTT.

The chain is built from TRBV29-1 and TRBJ1-6, with unresolved D. This CDR3 has 13 residues. The germline V gene encodes CDR1 SQVTM and CDR2 ANQGSEA. V shed 3 bases and J shed 7 bases, with 10 bases lying between them. DNA for the CDR3: TGCAGCGTTGACGTCGGGGAAAATTCACCCCTCCACTTT. Its translation is CSVDVGENSPLHF.

The chain joins TRBV15 to TRBJ1-3, with no clear D. CDR1 is LNHNV and CDR2 is YYDKDF in the germline V gene (reference sequence). The CDR3 is 17 amino acids. The ends were cut back, 8 bases at V and 0 bases at J, with 20 bases in the middle. CDR3 loop: CATFSLPEASSGNTIYF. The CDR3 nucleotides read TGTGCCACCTTCTCGTTACCGGAAGCGAGCTCTGGAAACACCATATATTTT.

The rearrangement uses TRBV25-1 and TRBJ1-6, with D hard to call. V was shortened by 4 bases and J by 7 bases, with 14 bases between the two germline ends. The CDR3 consists of 15 residues. CDR1 MGHDK and CDR2 SYGVNS come from the germline V gene. Here the CDR3 reads CASSGYGDLNSPLHF. The CDR3 coding sequence is TGTGCCAGCAGTGGTTACGGCGACTTAAATTCACCCCTCCACTTT. The entire variable domain, with the rest obtained from reference TRBV25-1 and TRBJ1-6, is as follows: EADIYQTPRYLVIGTGKKITLECSQTMGHDKMYWYQQDPGMELHLIHYSYGVNSTEKGDLSSESTVSRIRTEHFPLTLESARPSHTSQYLCASSGYGDLNSPLHFGNGTRLTVT.